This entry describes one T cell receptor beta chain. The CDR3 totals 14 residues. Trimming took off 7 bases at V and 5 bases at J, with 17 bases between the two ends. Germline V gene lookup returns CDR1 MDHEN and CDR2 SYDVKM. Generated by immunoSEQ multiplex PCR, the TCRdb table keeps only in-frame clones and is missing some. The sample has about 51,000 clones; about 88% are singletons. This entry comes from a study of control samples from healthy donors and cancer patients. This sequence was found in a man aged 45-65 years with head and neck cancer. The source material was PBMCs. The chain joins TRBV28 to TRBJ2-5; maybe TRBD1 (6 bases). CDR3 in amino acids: CASNPNRVSETQYF. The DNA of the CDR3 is TGTGCCAGCAACCCGAACAGGGTATCCGAGACCCAGTACTTC.